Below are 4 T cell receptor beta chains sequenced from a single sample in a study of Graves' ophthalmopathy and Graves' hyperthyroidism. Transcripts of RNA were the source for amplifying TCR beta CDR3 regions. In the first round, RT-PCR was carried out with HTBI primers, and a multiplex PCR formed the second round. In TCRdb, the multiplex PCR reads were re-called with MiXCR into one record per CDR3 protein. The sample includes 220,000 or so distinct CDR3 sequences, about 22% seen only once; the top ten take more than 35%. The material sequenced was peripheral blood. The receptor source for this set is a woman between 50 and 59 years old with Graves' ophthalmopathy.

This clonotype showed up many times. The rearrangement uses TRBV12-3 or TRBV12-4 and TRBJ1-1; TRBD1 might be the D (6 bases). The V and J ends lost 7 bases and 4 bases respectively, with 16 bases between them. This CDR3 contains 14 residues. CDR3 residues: CASKTRTGSTEAFF. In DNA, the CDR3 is TGTGCCAGCAAGACCAGAACAGGGAGCACTGAAGCTTTCTTT.

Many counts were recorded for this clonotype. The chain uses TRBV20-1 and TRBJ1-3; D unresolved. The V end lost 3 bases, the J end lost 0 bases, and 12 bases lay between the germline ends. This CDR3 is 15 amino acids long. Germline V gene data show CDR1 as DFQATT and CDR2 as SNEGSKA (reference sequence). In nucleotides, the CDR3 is TGCAGTGCTAGGGCCGGACTTACCTCTGGAAACACCATATATTTT. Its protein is CSARAGLTSGNTIYF.

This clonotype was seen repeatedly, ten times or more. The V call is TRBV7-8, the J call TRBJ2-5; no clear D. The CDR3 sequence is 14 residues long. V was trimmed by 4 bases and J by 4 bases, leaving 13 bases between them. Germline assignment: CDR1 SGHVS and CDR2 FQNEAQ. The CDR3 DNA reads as TGTGCCAGCAGCTCTGGATCCTGGGGAGAGACCCAGTACTTC. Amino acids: CASSSGSWGETQYF. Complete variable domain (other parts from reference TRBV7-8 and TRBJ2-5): GAGVSQSPRYKVAKRGQDVALRCDPISGHVSLFWYQQALGQGPEFLTYFQNEAQLDKSGLPSDRFFAERPEGSVSTLKIQRTQQEDSAVYLCASSSGSWGETQYFGPGTRLLVL.

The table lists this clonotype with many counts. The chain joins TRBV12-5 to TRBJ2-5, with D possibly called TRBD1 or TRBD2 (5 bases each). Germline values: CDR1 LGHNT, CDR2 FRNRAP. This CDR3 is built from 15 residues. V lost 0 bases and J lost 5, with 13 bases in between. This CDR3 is CASGLVPGARETQYF. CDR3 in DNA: TGTGCTAGTGGTTTGGTACCCGGGGCGAGGGAGACCCAGTACTTC.